Presented here are 31 T cell receptor beta chains from one specimen sequenced in a study of T cells in Graves' hyperthyroidism and ophthalmopathy. RNA transcripts yielded amplified TCR beta CDR3 regions. The HTBI primer set served for first-round RT-PCR of the TCR CDR3. TCRdb redid the calling of the multiplex PCR reads with MiXCR, one entry per CDR3 protein. The sample has more than 600,000 distinct CDR3 sequences; about a sixth are singletons. Specimen: blood. The origin of the receptors is a man aged 18 to 30 with Graves' hyperthyroidism.

This clonotype was counted between two and nine times. The chain is built from TRBV6-1 and TRBJ1-1; D remains unclear. CDR1 is MNHNS, CDR2 SASEGT, per germline. The CDR3 is made up of 14 amino acids. Trimming removed 5 bases from V and 6 bases from J, with 16 bases in between. The CDR3, as DNA: TGTGCCAGCAGTCTTGACGGAGCTTCCTCTGAAGCTTTCTTT. Protein: CASSLDGASSEAFF.

This clonotype showed up many times. The V call is TRBV2, the J call TRBJ2-7, with D perhaps matching TRBD1 (6 bases). V lost 4 bases and J 3 bases, leaving 28 bases between the germline ends. The CDR3 length is 19 residues. Germline V gene sequence: CDR1 SNHLY, CDR2 FYNNEI. CDR3 protein: CASSVPKGEFGRLVYEQYF. For the CDR3, the DNA is TGTGCCAGCAGTGTACCGAAGGGGGAATTCGGACGGTTGGTCTACGAGCAGTACTTC.

The chain has TRBV29-1 and TRBJ2-3; 13 positions agree with TRBD2. The CDR3 consists of 16 residues. Germline CDR1 reads SQVTM; CDR2 reads ANQGSEA. The junction had 9 bases not matched to a gene; V was cut back by 7 bases and J by 2 bases. The CDR3 DNA reads TGCAGCGCCGAACGGACTAGCGGGAGTTACACAGATACGCAGTATTTT. Protein sequence: CSAERTSGSYTDTQYF.

This clonotype was seen more than once but under ten times. This sequence joins TRBV12-3 or TRBV12-4 and TRBJ2-2; D unclear. The CDR3 is made up of 16 amino acids. V was trimmed by 6 bases and J by 4 bases, leaving 18 bases between them. CDR3 sequence: CASSPVVFTGTGELFF. The CDR3 nucleotides are TGTGCCAGCAGCCCGGTGGTTTTTACGGGCACCGGGGAGCTGTTTTTT.

The chain carries TRBV20-1 and TRBJ2-2, with 10 bases lining up with TRBD2. CDR3 length: 18 residues. V lost 0 bases to trimming and J lost 5 bases; unmatched junction nucleotides: 12. CDR1 and CDR2 from the germline V gene are DFQATT and SNEGSKA (reference sequence). In nucleotides, the CDR3 is TGCAGTGCTAGAGATAAGCGGAGGGGACTAGCGTTGACCGGGGAGCTGTTTTTT. The encoded protein is CSARDKRRGLALTGELFF.

The sample holds many counts of this clonotype. V and J are TRBV29-1 and TRBJ2-7; D gene uncertain. This CDR3 is 13 amino acids long. Germline CDR1 reads SQVTM; CDR2 reads ANQGSEA. The germline V and J ends were trimmed by 3 bases and 6 bases, with 15 bases remaining between them. The CDR3 here is CSVDDSRMGEQYF. The CDR3 bases are TGCAGCGTTGATGATTCCCGGATGGGCGAGCAGTACTTC.

This chain uses TRBV20-1 with TRBJ1-5, with D possibly matching TRBD1 (5 bases). CDR1 is DFQATT and CDR2 is SNEGSKA in the germline V gene (reference sequence). Deletions cut 2 bases from V and 0 bases from J, with 8 bases between. There are 14 residues in the CDR3. CDR3: CSARRGSSNQPQHF. In DNA form, the CDR3 reads TGCAGTGCTAGACGGGGGAGTAGCAATCAGCCCCAGCATTTT.

This clonotype was found many times. The V and J genes are TRBV28 and TRBJ1-5, with TRBD1 identical over 7 bases. Germline V lookup: CDR1 MDHEN, CDR2 SYDVKM. The trim removed 5 bases at V and 10 bases at J, leaving 14 bases unmatched. The CDR3 contains 15 residues. The CDR3 DNA reads as TGTGCCAGCAGTAATCCCGGGACAGCTATAGACCCCCAGCATTTT. Amino acid sequence: CASSNPGTAIDPQHF.

The rearrangement uses TRBV30 and TRBJ1-2; D possibly corresponds to TRBD1 (6 bases). The CDR3 has 13 residues. Trimming took off 5 bases at V and 4 bases at J, with 14 bases between the two ends. Germline V gives CDR1 GTSNPN, CDR2 SVGIG (reference sequence). The chain's CDR3 is CAWDRRGTYGYTF. The DNA of the CDR3 is TGTGCCTGGGACCGGAGGGGGACCTATGGCTACACCTTC.

This clonotype was recorded many times. J is TRBJ2-7 and V is TRBV3-1, with 9 bases lining up with TRBD1. CDR1 and CDR2 from the germline V gene are LGHDT and YNNKEL (reference sequence). V gave up 4 bases and J gave up 3 bases; unmatched junction bases: 4. This CDR3 is 14 amino acids long. The CDR3, as DNA: TGTGCCAGCAGCCGATGGGACAGGGACTACGAGCAGTACTTC. Its protein is CASSRWDRDYEQYF.

This chain joins TRBV10-3 and TRBJ2-1; 9 positions match TRBD2. Germline V gives CDR1 ENHRY, CDR2 SYGVKD. Trimming at V came to 4 bases and at J to 5 bases, leaving 6 bases not matched to a gene. CDR3 length equals 15 residues. This CDR3 is CAISAREGLHNEQFF. The CDR3 coding sequence is TGTGCCATCAGTGCGCGGGAGGGCCTCCACAATGAGCAGTTCTTC.

V gene TRBV10-3 combines with J gene TRBJ1-5; D unclear. The CDR3 extends over 12 amino acids. Germline CDR1 reads ENHRY; CDR2 reads SYGVKD. Between the trimmed V and J ends, which lost 4 bases and 6 bases, there was a span of 7 bases. The CDR3 is CAISGRGQPQHF. The CDR3 DNA sequence: TGTGCCATCAGTGGTCGGGGTCAGCCCCAGCATTTT.

About this clonotype: The junction departs from the called germline gene at one end, perhaps through a read error. The V call is TRBV5-6, the J call TRBJ1-2; the D is unclear. CDR1 SGHDT and CDR2 YYEEEE come from the germline V gene. This CDR3 spans 12 amino acids. The CDR3 coding sequence is TGTGTCAGCAGCTTGAACAGCTATGGCTACACCTTC. Encoded protein: CVSSLNSYGYTF.

This sequence joins TRBV12-3 or TRBV12-4 and TRBJ1-5, with D uncertain. Deletions cut 5 bases from V and 9 bases from J, with 17 bases between. The CDR3 loop spans 14 amino acids. In DNA, the CDR3 is TGTGCCAGCAGTCAGAACCCCCATCGGGCGCCCCAGCATTTT. It codes for CASSQNPHRAPQHF.

This clonotype was picked up one time. This sequence joins TRBV28 and TRBJ2-7; the match to TRBD2 covers 11 bases. This CDR3 spans 17 amino acids. Germline CDR1 is MDHEN and CDR2 is SYDVKM. V lost 6 bases, J lost 7 bases, and 17 bases stayed unmatched. The DNA for the CDR3 is TGTGCCAGCAGCCCCCCTCTTCTAGCGGGAGGTGTCCATGAGCAGTACTTC. It specifies CASSPPLLAGGVHEQYF.

The V call is TRBV20-1, the J call TRBJ2-2; TRBD1 aligns across 9 bases. The CDR3 runs to 14 residues. Unmatched junction bases numbered 5, after V lost 1 base and J lost 8 bases. The germline V gene has CDR1 DFQATT and CDR2 SNEGSKA (reference sequence). The DNA of the CDR3 is TGCAGTGCTAGAGTTGGGACAGGGAAAGGGGAGCTGTTTTTT. Its protein is CSARVGTGKGELFF.

This clonotype has a count of ten or more. The chain joins TRBV28 to TRBJ2-7; 8 positions match TRBD1. The ends lost 11 bases at V and 7 bases at J; junction bases unmatched: 16. CDR3 length: 14 amino acids. Germline CDR1 is MDHEN and CDR2 is SYDVKM. The chain's CDR3 is CAVLSGQGRLEQYF. The CDR3 DNA sequence: TGTGCCGTTCTGTCCGGACAGGGAAGGCTGGAGCAGTACTTC.

This clonotype has ten or more counts. The J gene is TRBJ2-2, the V gene TRBV27; no firm D call. Looked up from germline, CDR1 is MNHEY and CDR2 is SMNVEV (reference sequence). Trimming took off 5 bases at V and 6 bases at J, with 7 bases between the two ends. The CDR3 covers 12 residues. The CDR3 DNA sequence: TGTGCCAGCAGTGGGTGGTCCGGGGAGCTGTTTTTT. Translated: CASSGWSGELFF.

V usage is TRBV10-3 and J usage is TRBJ2-1; D is possibly TRBD2 (6 bases). The V and J ends lost 8 bases and 3 bases respectively, with 11 bases between them. Germline-derived CDR1 and CDR2 are ENHRY and SYGVKD. CDR3 size: 13 residues. The CDR3, as DNA: TGTGCCATCGGGGAGACTAGCTACAATGAGCAGTTCTTC. Protein sequence: CAIGETSYNEQFF.

V and J are TRBV5-1 and TRBJ2-2, with D possibly matching TRBD2 (5 bases). CDR1 and CDR2 (germline): SGHRS, YFSETQ. Trimming stripped 0 bases from V and 5 bases from J, with 14 bases between. The length of the CDR3 is 16 residues. Here the CDR3 reads CASSLVRGSTTGELFF. DNA for the CDR3: TGCGCCAGCAGCTTGGTCCGAGGGAGTACGACCGGGGAGCTGTTTTTT.

In this sample, this clonotype turned up many times. The V gene is TRBV30, the J gene TRBJ1-1; TRBD1 matches 7 bases. This CDR3 spans 13 amino acids. CDR1 and CDR2 from the germline V gene are GTSNPN and SVGIG (reference sequence). Unmatched junction bases numbered 11, after V lost 5 bases and J lost 8 bases. The CDR3 here is CAWEQGTQVEAFF. CDR3 sequence (DNA): TGTGCCTGGGAACAGGGGACCCAGGTGGAAGCTTTCTTT.

The sample holds many counts of this clonotype. The rearrangement uses TRBV7-3 and TRBJ2-1, with 9 positions matching TRBD2. The V gene end was trimmed by 8 bases and the J gene end by 8 bases; junction bases not matched to a gene: 10. Germline values: CDR1 SGHTA, CDR2 FQGTGA. The CDR3 spans 14 residues. CDR3 sequence reads: CASADSGRSDEQFF. In DNA form, the CDR3 reads TGTGCCAGCGCCGATAGCGGGAGAAGCGATGAGCAGTTCTTC.

V is TRBV24-1 and J is TRBJ2-3; 10 bases match TRBD2. Looked up from germline, CDR1 is KGHDR and CDR2 is SFDVKD. J was trimmed by 5 bases and V by 5 bases; bases with no gene match: 9. The CDR3 covers 16 residues. The CDR3 here is CATSVNLAGAGDTQYF. The DNA of the CDR3 is TGTGCCACCAGTGTTAACCTAGCGGGAGCGGGAGATACGCAGTATTTT.

This clonotype showed up many times. The chain has TRBV12-3 or TRBV12-4 and TRBJ2-7; D is tentatively TRBD1 or TRBD2 (5 bases each). The CDR3 consists of 14 residues. Trimming pared 7 bases from V and 6 bases from J, leaving 19 bases between. Here the CDR3 reads CASNHPGRDFEQYF. The CDR3 bases are TGTGCCAGCAACCACCCGGGACGGGATTTCGAGCAGTACTTC.

This clonotype has just a few counts. This rearrangement joins TRBV29-1 to TRBJ2-2, with D possibly matching TRBD1 (6 bases). The CDR3 consists of 11 residues. Trimming cost V 6 bases and J 9 bases, with 11 bases left between them. The V gene's germline CDR1 is SQVTM and CDR2 ANQGSEA. This chain's CDR3 is CSVPRGRELFF. The DNA for the CDR3 is TGCAGCGTCCCCAGGGGACGGGAGCTGTTTTTT.

This clonotype was seen a few times. The rearrangement links TRBV15 to TRBJ1-5; D perhaps matches TRBD1 (6 bases). This CDR3 spans 16 amino acids. V was shortened by 3 bases and J by 4 bases, with 16 bases between the two germline ends. CDR1 is LNHNV, CDR2 YYDKDF, per germline (reference sequence). CDR3 protein: CATSRTGAQRNQPQHF. CDR3 nucleotides: TGTGCCACCAGCAGGACGGGGGCGCAGCGAAATCAGCCCCAGCATTTT.

This clonotype was seen many times. The chain carries TRBV25-1 and TRBJ2-7; no clear D. Germline values: CDR1 MGHDK, CDR2 SYGVNS. V shed 0 bases and J shed 6 bases, with 6 bases lying between them. The CDR3 sequence is 12 residues long. CDR3 sequence: CASSEYNFEQYF. The CDR3, as DNA: TGTGCCAGCAGTGAATATAATTTCGAGCAGTACTTC.

This clonotype was observed a handful of times. The junction departs from the called germline gene at one end, perhaps through a read error. The V and J genes are TRBV7-9 and TRBJ2-2, with D unresolved. This CDR3 spans 12 amino acids. Germline V gene lookup returns CDR1 SEHNR and CDR2 FQNEAQ (reference sequence). The CDR3 loop is CTSIANTGELFF. The CDR3 DNA follows: TGTACCAGCATAGCGAACACCGGGGAGCTGTTTTTT.

This clonotype occurred a few times. The chain links TRBV18 to TRBJ1-5; D is unclear. CDR3 length: 12 amino acids. CDR1 is KGHSH, CDR2 LQKENI, per germline. V lost 3 bases and J lost 9, with 9 bases in between. The CDR3 is CASSPGPRPQHF. CDR3 DNA: TGTGCCAGCTCACCCGGCCCTCGGCCCCAGCATTTT.

This clonotype was seen more than once but under ten times. The CDR3 is CASSGLAGGPRLAKNIQYF. CDR3 bases: TGTGCCAGCAGCGGACTAGCGGGAGGGCCCCGACTAGCCAAAAACATTCAGTACTTC. The rearrangement uses TRBV7-2 and TRBJ2-4; TRBD2 matches 15 bases. The CDR3 covers 19 residues. The germline V gene has CDR1 SGHTA and CDR2 FQGNSA. Trimming took 5 bases from V and 0 from J; bases not matched to a gene: 8.

The CDR3 DNA reads TGTGCCAGCAGTTGGCGACAGGGGGCTCGGAATCAGCCCCAGCATTTT. Translated, it gives CASSWRQGARNQPQHF. The chain is built from TRBV6-1 and TRBJ1-5; the match to TRBD1 covers 10 bases. J was trimmed by 4 bases and V by 5 bases; bases with no gene match: 8. The length of the CDR3 is 16 residues. Germline V CDR1 and CDR2: MNHNS, SASEGT.